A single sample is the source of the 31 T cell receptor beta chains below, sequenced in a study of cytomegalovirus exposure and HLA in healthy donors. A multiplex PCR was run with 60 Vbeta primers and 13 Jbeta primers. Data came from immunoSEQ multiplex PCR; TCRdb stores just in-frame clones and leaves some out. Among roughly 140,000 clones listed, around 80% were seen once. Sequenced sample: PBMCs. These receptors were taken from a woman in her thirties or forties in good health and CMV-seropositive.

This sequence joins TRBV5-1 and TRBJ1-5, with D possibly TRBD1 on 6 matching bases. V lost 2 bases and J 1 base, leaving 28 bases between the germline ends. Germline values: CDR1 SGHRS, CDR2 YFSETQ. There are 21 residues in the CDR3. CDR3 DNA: TGCGCCAGCAGCTTTCCCGCACCACCAATTAGGCAGGGGAACAGCAATCAGCCCCAGCATTTT. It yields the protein CASSFPAPPIRQGNSNQPQHF. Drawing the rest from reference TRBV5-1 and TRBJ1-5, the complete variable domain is KAGVTQTPRYLIKTRGQQVTLSCSPISGHRSVSWYQQTPGQGLQFLFEYFSETQRNKGNFPGRFSGRQFSNSRSEMNVSTLELGDSALYLCASSFPAPPIRQGNSNQPQHFGDGTRLSIL.

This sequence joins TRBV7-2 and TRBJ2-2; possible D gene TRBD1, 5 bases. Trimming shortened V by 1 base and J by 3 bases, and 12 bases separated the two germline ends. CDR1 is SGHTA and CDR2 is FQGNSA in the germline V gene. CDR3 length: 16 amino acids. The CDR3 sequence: CASSLVQDTYTGELFF. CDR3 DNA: TGTGCCAGCAGCTTAGTTCAGGACACATACACCGGGGAGCTGTTTTTT.

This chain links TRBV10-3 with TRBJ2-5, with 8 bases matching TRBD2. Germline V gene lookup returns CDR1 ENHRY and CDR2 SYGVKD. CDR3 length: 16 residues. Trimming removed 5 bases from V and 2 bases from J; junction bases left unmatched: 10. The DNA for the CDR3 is TGTGCCATCAGTACCGGGACTAGTCAACTTCAAGAGACCCAGTACTTC. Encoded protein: CAISTGTSQLQETQYF.

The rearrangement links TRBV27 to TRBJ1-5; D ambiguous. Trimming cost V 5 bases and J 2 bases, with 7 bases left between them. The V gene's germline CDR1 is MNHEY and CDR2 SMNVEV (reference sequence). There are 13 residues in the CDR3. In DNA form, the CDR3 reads TGTGCCAGCAGTACGGAGGGCAATCAGCCCCAGCATTTT. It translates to CASSTEGNQPQHF.

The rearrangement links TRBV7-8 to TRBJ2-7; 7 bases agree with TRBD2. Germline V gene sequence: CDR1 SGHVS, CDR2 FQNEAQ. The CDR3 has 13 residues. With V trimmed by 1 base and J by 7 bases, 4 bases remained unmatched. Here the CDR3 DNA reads TGTGCCAGCAGCTTAGGGCTAGCGGTAGAGCAGTACTTC. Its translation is CASSLGLAVEQYF.

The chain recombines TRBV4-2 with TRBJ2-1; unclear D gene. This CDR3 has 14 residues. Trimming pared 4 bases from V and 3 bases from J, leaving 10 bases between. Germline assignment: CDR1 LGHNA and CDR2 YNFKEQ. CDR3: CASSLDVSYNEQFF. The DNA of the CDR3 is TGTGCCAGCAGCCTAGACGTTAGCTACAATGAGCAGTTCTTC.

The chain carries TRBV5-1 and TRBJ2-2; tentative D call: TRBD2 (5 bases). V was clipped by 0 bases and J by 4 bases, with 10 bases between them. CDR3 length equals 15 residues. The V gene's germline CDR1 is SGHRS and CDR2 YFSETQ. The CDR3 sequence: CASSLEPTSTGELFF. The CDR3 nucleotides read TGCGCCAGCAGCTTGGAACCAACTAGCACCGGGGAGCTGTTTTTT.

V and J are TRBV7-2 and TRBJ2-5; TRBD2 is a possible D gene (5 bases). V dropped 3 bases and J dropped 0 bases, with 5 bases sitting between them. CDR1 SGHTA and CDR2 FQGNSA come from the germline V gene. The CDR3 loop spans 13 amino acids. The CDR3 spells CASSLGDQETQYF. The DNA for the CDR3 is TGTGCCAGCAGCTTGGGAGACCAAGAGACCCAGTACTTC.

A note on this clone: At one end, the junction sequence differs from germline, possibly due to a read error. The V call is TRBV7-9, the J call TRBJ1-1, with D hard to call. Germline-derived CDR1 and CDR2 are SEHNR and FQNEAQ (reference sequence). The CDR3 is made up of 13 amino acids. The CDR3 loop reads CSSSMAGGAEAFF. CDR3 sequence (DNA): TGTTCCAGCAGCATGGCGGGTGGCGCTGAAGCTTTCTTT.

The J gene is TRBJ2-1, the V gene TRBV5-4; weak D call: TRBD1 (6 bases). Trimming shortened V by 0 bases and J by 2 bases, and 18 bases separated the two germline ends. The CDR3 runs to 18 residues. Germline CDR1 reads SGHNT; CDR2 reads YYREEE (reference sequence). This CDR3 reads CASSLGLRQAPPYNEQFF. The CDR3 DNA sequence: TGTGCCAGCAGCTTGGGGCTGAGACAGGCGCCCCCCTACAATGAGCAGTTCTTC.

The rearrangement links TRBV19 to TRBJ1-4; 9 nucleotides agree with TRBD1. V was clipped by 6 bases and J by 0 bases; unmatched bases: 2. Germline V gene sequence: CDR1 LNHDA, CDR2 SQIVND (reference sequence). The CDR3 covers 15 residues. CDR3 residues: CASRTGGATNEKLFF. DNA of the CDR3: TGTGCCAGTAGGACAGGGGGAGCAACTAATGAAAAACTGTTTTTT. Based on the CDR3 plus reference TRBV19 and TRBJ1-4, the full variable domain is DGGITQSPKYLFRKEGQNVTLSCEQNLNHDAMYWYRQDPGQGLRLIYYSQIVNDFQKGDIAEGYSVSREKKESFPLTVTSAQKNPTAFYLCASRTGGATNEKLFFGSGTQLSVL.

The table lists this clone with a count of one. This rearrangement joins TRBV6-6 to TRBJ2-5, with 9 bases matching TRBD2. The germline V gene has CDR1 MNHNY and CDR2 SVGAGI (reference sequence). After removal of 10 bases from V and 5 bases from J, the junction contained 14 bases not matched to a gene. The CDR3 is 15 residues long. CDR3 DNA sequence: TGTGCCATAGCCCCGAGGCGGGGGGGCGGGGAGACCCAGTACTTC. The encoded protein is CAIAPRRGGGETQYF.

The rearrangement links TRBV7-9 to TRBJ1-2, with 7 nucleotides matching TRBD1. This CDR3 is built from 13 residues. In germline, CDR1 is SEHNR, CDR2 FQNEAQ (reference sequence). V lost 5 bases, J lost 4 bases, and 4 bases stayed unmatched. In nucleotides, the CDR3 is TGTGCCAGCAGCCGGACAGGACTCTATGGCTACACCTTC. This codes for CASSRTGLYGYTF.

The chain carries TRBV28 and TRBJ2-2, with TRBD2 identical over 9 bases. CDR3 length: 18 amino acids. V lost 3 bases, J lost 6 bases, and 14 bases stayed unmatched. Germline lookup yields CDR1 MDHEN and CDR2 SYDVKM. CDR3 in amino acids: CASSFRLAGSAGAGELFF. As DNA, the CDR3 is TGTGCCAGCAGTTTTCGGCTAGCGGGGTCCGCGGGGGCCGGGGAGCTGTTTTTT.

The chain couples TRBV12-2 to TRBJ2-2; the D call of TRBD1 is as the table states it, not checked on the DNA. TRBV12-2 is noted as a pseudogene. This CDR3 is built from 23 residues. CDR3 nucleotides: TGTGCAAGTCGCTTAAGGAGGCGAGGGACAGGGGTTGGAGTAGGACCGAACACCGGGGAGCTGTTTTTT. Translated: CASRLRRRGTGVGVGPNTGELFF.

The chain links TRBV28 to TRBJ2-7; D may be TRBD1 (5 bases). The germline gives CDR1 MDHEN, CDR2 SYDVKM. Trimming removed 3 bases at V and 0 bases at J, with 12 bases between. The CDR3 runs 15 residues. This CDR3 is CASSFYVGASYEQYF. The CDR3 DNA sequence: TGTGCCAGCAGTTTTTATGTAGGGGCCTCCTACGAGCAGTACTTC.

As DNA, the CDR3 is TGTGCCAGCAGTCACCGGAGATCTAGCACAGATACGCAGTATTTT. This sequence encodes CASSHRRSSTDTQYF. V is TRBV7-6 and J is TRBJ2-3; D call uncertain. Germline assignment: CDR1 SGHVS and CDR2 FNYEAQ. V shed 6 bases and J shed 0 bases, with 13 bases lying between them. The CDR3 extends over 15 amino acids.

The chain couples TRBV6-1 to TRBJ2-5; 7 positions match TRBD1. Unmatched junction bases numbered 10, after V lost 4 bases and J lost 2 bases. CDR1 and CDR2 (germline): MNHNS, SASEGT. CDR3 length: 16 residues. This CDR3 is CASSAYRDRLQETQYF. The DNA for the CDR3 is TGTGCCAGCAGTGCGTACCGGGACAGACTTCAAGAGACCCAGTACTTC.

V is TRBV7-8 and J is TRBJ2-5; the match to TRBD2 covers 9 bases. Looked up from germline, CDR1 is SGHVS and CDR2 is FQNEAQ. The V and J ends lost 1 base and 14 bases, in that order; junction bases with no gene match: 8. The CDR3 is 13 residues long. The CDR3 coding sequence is TGTGCCAGCAGCTTAGGGCGGGAGGGTGTCTGCTACTTC. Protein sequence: CASSLGREGVCYF.

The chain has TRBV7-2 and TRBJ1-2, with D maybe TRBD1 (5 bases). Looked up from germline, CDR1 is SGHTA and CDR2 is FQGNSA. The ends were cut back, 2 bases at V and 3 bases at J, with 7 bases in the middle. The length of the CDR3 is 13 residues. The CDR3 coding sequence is TGTGCCAGCAGCTTATGGGGGGACTATGGCTACACCTTC. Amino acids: CASSLWGDYGYTF.

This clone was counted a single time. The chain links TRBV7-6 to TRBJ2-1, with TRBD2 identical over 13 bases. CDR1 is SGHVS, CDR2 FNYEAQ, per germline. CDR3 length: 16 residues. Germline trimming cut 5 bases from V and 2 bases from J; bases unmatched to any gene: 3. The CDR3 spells CASSLGLAGAYNEQFF. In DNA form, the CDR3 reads TGTGCCAGCAGCCTCGGACTAGCGGGGGCCTACAATGAGCAGTTCTTC.

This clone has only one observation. The CDR3 bases are TGTGCCTGGAGGCGGACAGGGGCTCTTCACGCTGAAGCTTTCTTT. It translates to CAWRRTGALHAEAFF. J is TRBJ1-1 and V is TRBV30, with 9 bases aligning to TRBD1. J lost 6 bases, V lost 3 bases, and 11 bases had no gene match. Germline V gene sequence: CDR1 GTSNPN, CDR2 SVGIG (reference sequence). This CDR3 spans 15 amino acids.

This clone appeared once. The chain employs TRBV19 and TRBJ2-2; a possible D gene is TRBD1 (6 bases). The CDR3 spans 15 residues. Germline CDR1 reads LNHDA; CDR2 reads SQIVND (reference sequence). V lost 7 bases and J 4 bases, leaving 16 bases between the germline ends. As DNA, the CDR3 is TGTGCCAGTAAGGCGACGAGGGGGAGCACCGGGGAGCTGTTTTTT. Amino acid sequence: CASKATRGSTGELFF.

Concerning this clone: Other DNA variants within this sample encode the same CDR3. CDR3 region: CASSFQGLNQPQHF. The CDR3 DNA sequence: TGTGCCAGCAGTTTTCAGGGGCTCAATCAGCCCCAGCATTTT. The chain joins TRBV27 to TRBJ1-5; D might be TRBD1 (6 bases). The CDR3 loop spans 14 amino acids. The V gene's germline CDR1 is MNHEY and CDR2 SMNVEV (reference sequence). V lost 3 bases and J lost 3, with 9 bases in between.

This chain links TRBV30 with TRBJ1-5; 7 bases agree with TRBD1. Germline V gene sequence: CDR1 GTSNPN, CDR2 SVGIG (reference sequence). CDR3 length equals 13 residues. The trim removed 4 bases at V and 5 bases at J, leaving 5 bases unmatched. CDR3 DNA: TGTGCCTGGAACAGGGGTCCTGATCAGCCCCAGCATTTT. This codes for CAWNRGPDQPQHF.

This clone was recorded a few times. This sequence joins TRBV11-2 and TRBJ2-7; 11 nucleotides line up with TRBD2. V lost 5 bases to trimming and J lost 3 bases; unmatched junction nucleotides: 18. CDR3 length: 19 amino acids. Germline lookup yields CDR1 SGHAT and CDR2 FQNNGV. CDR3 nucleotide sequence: TGTGCCAGCAGCGCCCTCCCTATAGCGGGGGGGAATAAAGGCTACGAGCAGTACTTC. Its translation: CASSALPIAGGNKGYEQYF.

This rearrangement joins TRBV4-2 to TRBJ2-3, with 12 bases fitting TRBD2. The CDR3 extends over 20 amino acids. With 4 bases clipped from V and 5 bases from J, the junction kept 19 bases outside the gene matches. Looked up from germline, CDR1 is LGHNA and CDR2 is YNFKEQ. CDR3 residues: CASSPYPSGGGIVSVDTQYF. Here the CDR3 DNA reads TGTGCCAGCAGCCCCTACCCTAGCGGGGGGGGCATTGTTTCGGTAGATACGCAGTATTTT.

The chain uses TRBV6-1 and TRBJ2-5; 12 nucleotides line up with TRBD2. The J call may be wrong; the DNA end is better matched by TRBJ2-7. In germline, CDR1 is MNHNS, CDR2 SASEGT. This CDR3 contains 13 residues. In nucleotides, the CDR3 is TGTGCCGGGAAGACTAGCGGGAGCTACGAGCAGTACTTC. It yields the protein CAGKTSGSYEQYF.

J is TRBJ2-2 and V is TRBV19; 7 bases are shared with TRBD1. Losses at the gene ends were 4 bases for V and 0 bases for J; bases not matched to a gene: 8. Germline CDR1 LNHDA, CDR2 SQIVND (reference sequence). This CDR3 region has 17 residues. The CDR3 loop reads CASSKQGRIANTGELFF. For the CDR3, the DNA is TGTGCCAGTAGTAAACAGGGGCGAATCGCGAACACCGGGGAGCTGTTTTTT. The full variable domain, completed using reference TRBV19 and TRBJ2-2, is DGGITQSPKYLFRKEGQNVTLSCEQNLNHDAMYWYRQDPGQGLRLIYYSQIVNDFQKGDIAEGYSVSREKKESFPLTVTSAQKNPTAFYLCASSKQGRIANTGELFFGEGSRLTVL.

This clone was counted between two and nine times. The CDR3 here is CATSLGANNEQFF. Here the CDR3 DNA reads TGTGCCACCAGTTTAGGAGCGAACAATGAGCAGTTCTTC. The V gene is TRBV15, the J gene TRBJ2-1; the D is unclear. Germline V gives CDR1 LNHNV, CDR2 YYDKDF (reference sequence). V was pared by 6 bases and J by 5 bases, with 11 bases between. The length of the CDR3 is 13 residues.

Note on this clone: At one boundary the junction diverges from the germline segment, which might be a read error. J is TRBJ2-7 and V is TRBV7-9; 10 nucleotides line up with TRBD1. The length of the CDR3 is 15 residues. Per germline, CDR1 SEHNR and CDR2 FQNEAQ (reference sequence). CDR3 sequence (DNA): TGTTCCAGCAGCTTCCGAGGACAGGGGGGGAACGAGCAGTACTTC. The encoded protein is CSSSFRGQGGNEQYF.